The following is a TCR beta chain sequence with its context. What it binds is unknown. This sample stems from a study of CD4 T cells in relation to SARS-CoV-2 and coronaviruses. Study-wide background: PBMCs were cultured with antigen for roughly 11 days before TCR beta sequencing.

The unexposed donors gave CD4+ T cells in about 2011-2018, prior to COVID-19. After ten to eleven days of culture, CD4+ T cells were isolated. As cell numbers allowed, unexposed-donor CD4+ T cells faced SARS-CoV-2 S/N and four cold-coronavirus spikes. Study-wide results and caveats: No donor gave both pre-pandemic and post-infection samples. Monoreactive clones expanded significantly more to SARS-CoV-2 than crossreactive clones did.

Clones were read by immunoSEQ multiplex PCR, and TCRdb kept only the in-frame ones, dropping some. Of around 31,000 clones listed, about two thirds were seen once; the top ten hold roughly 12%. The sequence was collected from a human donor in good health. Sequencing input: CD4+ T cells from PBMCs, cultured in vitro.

The CDR3 region has the DNA TGCGCCAGCAGTATAAGGGGTGGGTGGGCTTTCTTT. The encoded protein is CASSIRGGWAFF. The rearrangement joins TRBV10-2 to TRBJ1-1; tentatively, D is TRBD1 (5 bases). CDR3 length: 12 residues. Germline lookup yields CDR1 WSHSY and CDR2 SAAADI. V was clipped by 5 bases and J by 11 bases, with 15 bases between them.